This T cell receptor (beta chain) came from a study of graft-versus-host responses after intestinal transplantation. Germline assignment: CDR1 SGHTA and CDR2 FQGNSA. Trimming cost V 4 bases and J 6 bases, with 16 bases left between them. CDR3 length: 15 amino acids. Cell sorting after the reaction yielded proliferating CFSE-low CD3+CD4+ and CD3+CD8+ responders. This clone was detected a few times. TCRdb's copy holds only in-frame clones and misses some; the assay was immunoSEQ multiplex PCR. In the table there are some 15,000 clones, approximately 33% of which are singletons. The J gene is TRBJ2-1, the V gene TRBV7-2; maybe TRBD2 (7 bases). The TCR sequence derives from a human patient who received an intestinal transplant. The specimen was alloreactive CD4+ T cells from a mixed lymphocyte reaction culture, collected before intestinal transplant. Subset noted: CFSE-low proliferating T cells sorted from approximately 6-day pre-transplant mixed lymphocyte reaction (GvH or HvG direction). Here the CDR3 DNA reads TGTGCCAGCAGCTGGACAGCGGGAACTCGCAATGAGCAGTTCTTC. This codes for CASSWTAGTRNEQFF.